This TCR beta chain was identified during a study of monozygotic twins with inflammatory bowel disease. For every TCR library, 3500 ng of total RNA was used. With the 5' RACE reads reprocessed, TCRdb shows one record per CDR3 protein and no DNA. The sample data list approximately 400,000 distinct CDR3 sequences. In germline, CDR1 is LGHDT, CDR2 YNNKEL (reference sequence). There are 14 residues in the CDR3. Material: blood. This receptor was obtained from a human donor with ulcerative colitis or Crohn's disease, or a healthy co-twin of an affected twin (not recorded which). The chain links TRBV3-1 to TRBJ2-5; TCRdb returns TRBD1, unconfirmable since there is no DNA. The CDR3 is CASSQDGGRETQYF.